These 22 T cell receptor beta chains originate from one sample sequenced in a study of T cell repertoires in cytomegalovirus infection (dated 2019 in TCRdb). Sequenced using an Illumina HiSeq 1500. TCRdb reworked the public reads: Q25 trimming with fastp, MiXCR clone assembly, productive beta chains retained. Rows are unified per CDR3 protein, each entry keeping the most common DNA and genes. The table for this sample lists fewer than 700,000 distinct CDR3 sequences; roughly 24% of them were counted only once. The ten most abundant clones make up around 8% of the sample. Sequencing was carried out using CD8+ T cells from PBMCs. The receptors were gathered from a human donor in good health (CMV status not recorded). Some clones in this sample may be carry-over from other donors' samples.

This clonotype was picked up many times. V usage is TRBV7-2 and J usage is TRBJ2-1; perhaps TRBD2 as D (6 bases). This CDR3 is 18 amino acids long. Germline V gene lookup returns CDR1 SGHTA and CDR2 FQGNSA. V lost 1 base and J 5 bases, leaving 21 bases between the germline ends. The chain's CDR3 is CASSLVVFGSLTHNEQFF. CDR3 bases: TGTGCCAGCAGCTTAGTAGTTTTCGGGAGCCTTACCCACAATGAGCAGTTCTTC.

The genes are TRBV27 and TRBJ1-2, with 10 positions matching TRBD1. CDR3 length equals 16 residues. V trimming: 8 bases; J trimming: 2 bases; junction bases outside the gene matches: 11. Germline V gene lookup returns CDR1 MNHEY and CDR2 SMNVEV (reference sequence). Here the CDR3 reads CASLLTGTGVNYGYTF. The CDR3 nucleotides are TGTGCCAGCCTGCTCACCGGGACAGGGGTAAACTATGGCTACACCTTC.

This clonotype was observed a few times. The chain uses TRBV5-5 and TRBJ1-1; the D gene is possibly TRBD1 (5 bases). The V end was cut by 0 bases, the J end by 6 bases, with 15 bases between. The length of the CDR3 is 15 residues. Germline-derived CDR1 and CDR2 are SGHKS and YYEKEE (reference sequence). CDR3 DNA sequence: TGTGCCAGCAGCTTGGTTGGACACCTCGCTTCTGAAGCTTTCTTT. Translating gives CASSLVGHLASEAFF.

This clonotype was seen once. The J gene is TRBJ1-1, the V gene TRBV19; D unclear. V was clipped by 2 bases and J by 2 bases, with 12 bases between them. The CDR3 runs 15 residues. Germline CDR1 is LNHDA and CDR2 is SQIVND (reference sequence). CDR3 DNA: TGTGCCAGTAGTATATACAAATCATCAAACACTGAAGCTTTCTTT. This codes for CASSIYKSSNTEAFF. The whole variable domain, filled in from reference TRBV19 and TRBJ1-1, reads DGGITQSPKYLFRKEGQNVTLSCEQNLNHDAMYWYRQDPGQGLRLIYYSQIVNDFQKGDIAEGYSVSREKKESFPLTVTSAQKNPTAFYLCASSIYKSSNTEAFFGQGTRLTVV.

This sequence joins TRBV14 and TRBJ2-5, with 13 bases matching TRBD2. Germline V gives CDR1 SGHDN, CDR2 FVKESK. V lost 4 bases and J lost 0; bases outside the gene matches: 8. The CDR3 loop spans 18 amino acids. The CDR3 loop is CASSPRTSGGKYQETQYF. CDR3 coding DNA: TGTGCCAGCAGCCCCAGGACTAGCGGGGGCAAGTACCAAGAGACCCAGTACTTC.

This clonotype has only a few counts. V usage is TRBV6-2 or TRBV6-3 and J usage is TRBJ1-1; D perhaps matches TRBD1 (6 bases). Germline CDR1 and CDR2: MNHEY and SVGEGT. Trimming left V 10 bases short and J 4 bases short, with 22 bases between. The CDR3 is 15 residues long. Written as DNA, the CDR3 is TGTGCCACCAAATACGTTGGGGGCGGAAGCACTGAAGCTTTCTTT. Translated: CATKYVGGGSTEAFF.

The table lists this clonotype with many counts. The chain links TRBV15 to TRBJ2-3; 8 bases match TRBD2. J was trimmed by 1 base and V by 0 bases; bases with no gene match: 9. The CDR3 spans 18 residues. Germline V gives CDR1 LNHNV, CDR2 YYDKDF (reference sequence). In nucleotides, the CDR3 is TGTGCCACCAGCAGAGATAGCGGGGCGTTCTTCGGCACAGATACGCAGTATTTT. Protein product: CATSRDSGAFFGTDTQYF.

This clonotype was recorded many times. The rearrangement uses TRBV7-8 and TRBJ1-2, with D possibly being TRBD1 (5 bases). Germline assignment: CDR1 SGHVS and CDR2 FQNEAQ. CDR3 length: 14 residues. Trimming took off 4 bases at V and 5 bases at J, with 14 bases between the two ends. CDR3 in amino acids: CASSSNQGGYGYTF. DNA for the CDR3: TGTGCCAGCAGCTCGAACCAGGGCGGGTATGGCTACACCTTC.

The chain employs TRBV18 and TRBJ1-3; no clear D. The germline gives CDR1 KGHSH, CDR2 LQKENI. V gave up 3 bases and J gave up 0 bases, with 9 bases separating them. The CDR3 runs to 15 residues. CDR3 nucleotides: TGTGCCAGCTCACCTTCAGCCATCTCTGGAAACACCATATATTTT. As protein: CASSPSAISGNTIYF. Complete variable domain (other parts from reference TRBV18 and TRBJ1-3): NAGVMQNPRHLVRRRGQEARLRCSPMKGHSHVYWYRQLPEEGLKFMVYLQKENIIDESGMPKERFSAEFPKEGPSILRIQQVVRGDSAAYFCASSPSAISGNTIYFGEGSWLTVV.

Of note for this clonotype: A junction boundary mismatches the germline segment, possibly from a read error. The gene calls are TRBV7-9 and TRBJ2-3, with 8 bases matching TRBD1. Germline V gene sequence: CDR1 SEHNR, CDR2 FQNEAQ (reference sequence). The CDR3 runs 13 residues. CDR3 sequence: CASIDRQGRTQCF. The CDR3 region has the DNA TGTGCCAGCATCGACAGACAGGGGCGAACGCAGTGTTTT.

The chain has TRBV20-1 and TRBJ1-1; D gene uncertain. From germline, CDR1 is DFQATT and CDR2 SNEGSKA (reference sequence). The CDR3 spans 14 residues. V was cut by 0 bases and J by 3 bases, with 11 bases left in between. CDR3 bases: TGCAGTGCTAGAGAGGGAGGGCACTACACTGAAGCTTTCTTT. It specifies CSAREGGHYTEAFF.

This clonotype was seen a few times. V is TRBV7-9 and J is TRBJ2-1; D uncertain. Germline V lookup: CDR1 SEHNR, CDR2 FQNEAQ (reference sequence). The CDR3 spans 18 residues. The ends were cut back, 4 bases at V and 3 bases at J, with 22 bases in the middle. CDR3 amino acids: CASSSPLRQGSLYNEQFF. The CDR3 coding sequence is TGTGCCAGCAGCTCCCCTCTCCGCCAAGGGTCTCTCTACAATGAGCAGTTCTTC.

The chain couples TRBV19 to TRBJ1-6; 7 bases are a match to TRBD1. Trimming cost V 6 bases and J 5 bases; bases outside gene matches: 7. From germline, CDR1 is LNHDA and CDR2 SQIVND (reference sequence). The CDR3 extends over 15 amino acids. The CDR3 loop is CASSWDSTNNSPLHF. For the CDR3, the DNA is TGTGCCAGTAGCTGGGACAGTACCAATAATTCACCCCTCCACTTT.

This clonotype was observed many times. This chain links TRBV7-8 with TRBJ2-1; D is uncertain. The CDR3 is 12 amino acids. Trimming took 2 bases from V and 9 from J, leaving 8 bases between them. CDR1 is SGHVS, CDR2 FQNEAQ, per germline. The CDR3, as DNA: TGTGCCAGCAGCTTAAGGGCCGGTGAGCAGTTCTTC. Amino acids: CASSLRAGEQFF.

This clonotype showed up many times. The chain couples TRBV7-3 to TRBJ2-1; D remains unclear. Germline-derived CDR1 and CDR2 are SGHTA and FQGTGA. Deletions cut 2 bases from V and 1 base from J, with 9 bases between. This CDR3 spans 15 amino acids. The CDR3 region has the DNA TGTGCCAGCAGCTTAGGGCGGACGTCCTACAATGAGCAGTTCTTC. It translates to CASSLGRTSYNEQFF. The full variable domain, rest sourced from reference TRBV7-3 and TRBJ2-1, is GAGVSQTPSNKVTEKGKYVELRCDPISGHTALYWYRQSLGQGPEFLIYFQGTGAADDSGLPNDRFFAVRPEGSVSTLKIQRTERGDSAVYLCASSLGRTSYNEQFFGPGTRLTVL.

This chain joins TRBV29-1 and TRBJ2-1; no firm D call. The CDR3 runs 12 residues. Germline V gene lookup returns CDR1 SQVTM and CDR2 ANQGSEA. V was shortened by 1 base and J by 9 bases, with 10 bases between the two germline ends. The CDR3 nucleotides are TGCAGCGTTGAAGGAGGATTCAGTGAGCAGTTCTTC. Protein sequence: CSVEGGFSEQFF.

The chain couples TRBV7-6 to TRBJ2-2; a weak D match, TRBD1 (6 bases). The CDR3 spans 18 residues. V was clipped by 2 bases and J by 1 base, with 17 bases between them. CDR1 and CDR2 from the germline V gene are SGHVS and FNYEAQ. The CDR3 bases are TGTGCCAGCAGCTTACTCGAGGGGGATGTTGGGAACACCGGGGAGCTGTTTTTT. Translated: CASSLLEGDVGNTGELFF.

The J gene is TRBJ2-7, the V gene TRBV20-1, with TRBD1 matching 7 bases. The CDR3 consists of 14 residues. With V trimmed by 6 bases and J by 2 bases, 10 bases remained unmatched. Germline V gene sequence: CDR1 DFQATT, CDR2 SNEGSKA (reference sequence). This CDR3 is CSAPDRLLAYEQYV. CDR3 nucleotides: TGCAGTGCACCGGACAGGCTGCTTGCCTACGAGCAGTACGTC.

This clonotype came up many times. This chain uses TRBV6-6 with TRBJ2-1; no definite D call. V was pared by 0 bases and J by 5 bases, with 5 bases between. CDR1 MNHNY and CDR2 SVGAGI come from the germline V gene (reference sequence). CDR3 size: 13 residues. The CDR3 loop is CASSYSSHNEQFF. As DNA, the CDR3 is TGTGCCAGCAGTTACTCGTCGCACAATGAGCAGTTCTTC.

On this clonotype: This clone may be a read error of a much larger clone one base away. The chain joins TRBV4-2 to TRBJ2-7; TRBD2 aligns across 8 bases. Germline V gene lookup returns CDR1 LGHNA and CDR2 YNFKEQ. There are 18 residues in the CDR3. After removal of 4 bases from V and 3 bases from J, the junction contained 17 bases not matched to a gene. In DNA, the CDR3 is TGTGCCAGCAGCCCCTGGGGACTAGTGGGGGGGCAAAGCTACGAGCAGTACTTC. The encoded protein is CASSPWGLVGGQSYEQYF.

The chain couples TRBV29-1 to TRBJ2-7, with D perhaps matching TRBD1 or TRBD2 (5 bases each). From germline, CDR1 is SQVTM and CDR2 ANQGSEA. The CDR3 runs to 13 residues. Trimming cost V 4 bases and J 2 bases, with 12 bases left between them. CDR3: CSVVGVSAYEQYF. The CDR3 bases are TGCAGCGTTGTGGGGGTCTCAGCCTACGAGCAGTACTTC.

The chain joins TRBV7-9 to TRBJ1-2; a possible D gene is TRBD1 (6 bases). The CDR3 totals 14 residues. Trimming shortened V by 1 base and J by 5 bases, and 11 bases separated the two germline ends. In germline, CDR1 is SEHNR, CDR2 FQNEAQ (reference sequence). CDR3 residues: CASSLESTGYGYTF. The CDR3 coding sequence is TGTGCCAGCAGCTTAGAGTCGACAGGATATGGCTACACCTTC.